One and the same sample provided the 20 T cell receptor beta chains below, sequenced in a study of cytomegalovirus exposure and HLA in healthy donors. In the PCR, 60 Vbeta and 13 Jbeta primers were used. The repertoire was sequenced with immunoSEQ multiplex PCR; TCRdb's copy has only in-frame clones and lacks some. Of some 160,000 clones in the sample, approximately 80% were seen once. Sequenced input: PBMCs. The receptor source for this set is a woman aged 25 to 39 in good health and CMV-seronegative.

The CDR3 DNA sequence: TGTGCCAGCAGCGTAGAGGGACATCTGGGGAAGAACGAGCAGTACTTC. It specifies CASSVEGHLGKNEQYF. V gene TRBV9 combines with J gene TRBJ2-7, with D possibly being TRBD1 (6 bases). Germline V gives CDR1 SGDLS, CDR2 YYNGEE. V shed 0 bases and J shed 5 bases, with 18 bases lying between them. This CDR3 region has 16 residues.

The chain carries TRBV6-5 and TRBJ2-1; 7 bases are shared with TRBD2. V shed 6 bases, J shed 7 bases, and the junction held 12 bases outside the gene matches. CDR1 MNHEY and CDR2 SVGAGI come from the germline V gene. There are 15 residues in the CDR3. This CDR3 reads CASRLLSGGGNEQFF. DNA for the CDR3: TGTGCCAGCAGATTACTATCCGGGGGAGGGAATGAGCAGTTCTTC.

The chain carries TRBV9 and TRBJ1-5, with 7 positions matching TRBD1. The CDR3 loop spans 15 amino acids. The ends lost 3 bases at V and 5 bases at J; junction bases unmatched: 8. From germline, CDR1 is SGDLS and CDR2 YYNGEE. In DNA form, the CDR3 reads TGTGCCAGCAGCGCGTCAGGACAGGCTTATCAGCCCCAGCATTTT. As protein: CASSASGQAYQPQHF. The full variable domain, with the rest looked up from reference TRBV9 and TRBJ1-5, is DSGVTQTPKHLITATGQRVTLRCSPRSGDLSVYWYQQSLDQGLQFLIQYYNGEERAKGNILERFSAQQFPDLHSELNLSSLELGDSALYFCASSASGQAYQPQHFGDGTRLSIL.

The chain is built from TRBV4-3 and TRBJ1-2; 9 positions match TRBD1. The V gene end was trimmed by 2 bases and the J gene end by 2 bases; junction bases not matched to a gene: 3. Germline V CDR1 and CDR2: LGHNA, YSLEER. The CDR3 has 15 residues. This CDR3 is CASSQYGTGNYGYTF. The DNA for the CDR3 is TGCGCCAGCAGCCAATACGGGACAGGGAACTATGGCTACACCTTC.

V and J are TRBV6-4 and TRBJ2-1, with 16 bases matching TRBD2. V trimming: 2 bases; J trimming: 9 bases; junction bases outside the gene matches: 7. CDR3 length equals 17 residues. The V gene's germline CDR1 is MRHNA and CDR2 SNTAGT. The DNA of the CDR3 is TGTGCCAGCAGTGACCCAACCGGGACTAGCGGGGGGGGTGAGCAGTTCTTC. This translates into CASSDPTGTSGGGEQFF.

The chain joins TRBV19 to TRBJ1-1; 7 bases align to TRBD1. The CDR3 length is 13 residues. Germline loops: CDR1 LNHDA, CDR2 SQIVND (reference sequence). The junction had 1 base not matched to a gene; V was cut back by 5 bases and J by 1 base. The CDR3: CASSGQANTEAFF. The CDR3 DNA follows: TGTGCCAGTAGTGGACAGGCGAACACTGAAGCTTTCTTT.

The chain employs TRBV9 and TRBJ2-1; tentatively, D is TRBD2 (5 bases). The CDR3 runs 15 residues. CDR1 is SGDLS, CDR2 YYNGEE, per germline. The V end was cut by 4 bases, the J end by 1 base, with 12 bases between. CDR3 loop: CASSISGTSYNEQFF. CDR3 sequence (DNA): TGTGCCAGCAGCATCAGCGGAACGTCCTACAATGAGCAGTTCTTC. Based on the CDR3 plus reference TRBV9 and TRBJ2-1, the full variable domain is DSGVTQTPKHLITATGQRVTLRCSPRSGDLSVYWYQQSLDQGLQFLIQYYNGEERAKGNILERFSAQQFPDLHSELNLSSLELGDSALYFCASSISGTSYNEQFFGPGTRLTVL.

The V gene is TRBV7-9, the J gene TRBJ1-2; D gene uncertain. The CDR3 loop spans 13 amino acids. Looked up from germline, CDR1 is SEHNR and CDR2 is FQNEAQ (reference sequence). V was clipped by 3 bases and J by 1 base, with 6 bases between them. For the CDR3, the DNA is TGTGCCAGCAGCTTGACTGTTAACTATGGCTACACCTTC. Amino acid sequence: CASSLTVNYGYTF.

The genes are TRBV11-2 and TRBJ1-1; D call uncertain. V was clipped by 0 bases and J by 7 bases, with 12 bases between them. The CDR3 has 14 residues. Germline V gene lookup returns CDR1 SGHAT and CDR2 FQNNGV. Written as DNA, the CDR3 is TGTGCCAGCAGCTTAGATCGATTGTCACATGAAGCTTTCTTT. Translation gives CASSLDRLSHEAFF.

This clone was counted a single time. This rearrangement joins TRBV6-1 to TRBJ1-3; D possibly corresponds to TRBD1 (6 bases). The germline V and J ends were trimmed by 5 bases and 9 bases, with 17 bases remaining between them. The length of the CDR3 is 14 residues. Germline V lookup: CDR1 MNHNS, CDR2 SASEGT. The chain's CDR3 is CASSRDRFTSTIYF. For the CDR3, the DNA is TGTGCCAGCAGTAGAGACAGGTTCACAAGCACCATATATTTT.

This chain connects TRBV5-4 to TRBJ1-2; no clear D gene. The CDR3 consists of 12 residues. The V and J ends lost 4 bases and 6 bases respectively, with 10 bases between them. Germline V lookup: CDR1 SGHNT, CDR2 YYREEE (reference sequence). In DNA form, the CDR3 reads TGTGCCAGCAGCGGCGCGGGCGATGGCTACACCTTC. Residues: CASSGAGDGYTF. The full variable domain, with the rest looked up from reference TRBV5-4 and TRBJ1-2, is ETGVTQSPTHLIKTRGQQVTLRCSSQSGHNTVSWYQQALGQGPQFIFQYYREEENGRGNFPPRFSGLQFPNYSSELNVNALELDDSALYLCASSGAGDGYTFGSGTRLTVV.

This chain connects TRBV9 to TRBJ2-7, with TRBD1 as a possible D gene (6 bases). V lost 3 bases and J 0 bases, leaving 16 bases between the germline ends. Per the germline V gene, CDR1 is SGDLS and CDR2 is YYNGEE. This CDR3 has 16 amino acids. CDR3 coding DNA: TGTGCCAGCAGCGCTCAACAGGGCACAATCTCCTACGAGCAGTACTTC. Protein: CASSAQQGTISYEQYF.

The chain links TRBV5-1 to TRBJ2-7, with 11 bases aligning to TRBD1. Germline CDR1 SGHRS, CDR2 YFSETQ. This CDR3 is built from 18 residues. Losses at the gene ends were 4 bases for V and 7 bases for J; bases not matched to a gene: 19. The CDR3 bases are TGCGCCAGCAGCCTCTGGCCGCCCCCCCGGGACAGGGGGGGTGAGCAGTACTTC. As protein: CASSLWPPPRDRGGEQYF.

A few counts support this clone. This chain links TRBV6-6 with TRBJ2-3; the D is unclear. The CDR3 consists of 13 residues. Trimming pared 4 bases from V and 4 bases from J, leaving 9 bases between. Germline CDR1 is MNHNY and CDR2 is SVGAGI (reference sequence). DNA for the CDR3: TGTGCCAGCAGTTCCCTAGTGTCAGATACGCAGTATTTT. Residues: CASSSLVSDTQYF.

This clone has a single count. One end of the junction is discordant with germline, which a read error may explain. The rearrangement links TRBV29-1 to TRBJ1-1; D is uncertain. The CDR3 has 12 amino acids. The germline gives CDR1 SQVTM, CDR2 ANQGSEA. DNA of the CDR3: TGCAGCGTCGAAGTCATGAACACTGAAGCTTTCTTT. Translating gives CSVEVMNTEAFF.

The V and J genes are TRBV7-2 and TRBJ2-5; D might be TRBD1 (6 bases). Germline assignment: CDR1 SGHTA and CDR2 FQGNSA. V gave up 3 bases and J gave up 2 bases, with 13 bases separating them. The CDR3 spans 15 residues. The CDR3 reads CASSFPTGLQETQYF. In nucleotides, the CDR3 is TGTGCCAGCAGCTTCCCGACAGGCTTACAAGAGACCCAGTACTTC.

The chain is built from TRBV29-1 and TRBJ1-1; 9 positions agree with TRBD1. Trimming cost V 6 bases and J 9 bases; bases outside gene matches: 17. The CDR3 has 15 residues. CDR1 and CDR2 (germline): SQVTM, ANQGSEA. Here the CDR3 DNA reads TGCAGCGTCGGACCTTCACAGGGGGCTAGTTCCAAAGCTTTCTTT. It encodes CSVGPSQGASSKAFF.

V is TRBV4-1 and J is TRBJ1-2, with 8 bases that match TRBD1. J gave up 10 bases and V 4 bases, and 8 bases lay outside the gene matches. CDR1 MGHRA and CDR2 YSYEKL come from the germline V gene. This CDR3 is built from 13 residues. The CDR3 region is CASSLGQGTVYTF. The CDR3 nucleotides are TGCGCCAGCAGCCTCGGACAGGGCACCGTCTACACCTTC.

This sequence joins TRBV6-1 and TRBJ2-1; D remains ambiguous. Germline CDR1 and CDR2: MNHNS and SASEGT. V shed 0 bases and J shed 10 bases, with 13 bases lying between them. The CDR3 totals 14 residues. The CDR3 here is CASSEATAAYEQFF. As DNA, the CDR3 is TGTGCCAGCAGTGAAGCTACGGCGGCCTACGAGCAGTTCTTC.

A few counts support this clone. The V call is TRBV7-9, the J call TRBJ2-7, with TRBD1 matching 10 bases. Germline V gene data show CDR1 as SEHNR and CDR2 as FQNEAQ (reference sequence). The junction had 9 bases not matched to a gene; V was cut back by 1 base and J by 3 bases. CDR3 length equals 17 residues. CDR3 protein: CASSLGMGQGTVYEQYF. The CDR3 coding sequence is TGTGCCAGCAGCTTAGGGATGGGACAGGGGACCGTCTACGAGCAGTACTTC. The entire variable domain, with the rest obtained from reference TRBV7-9 and TRBJ2-7, is as follows: DTGVSQNPRHKITKRGQNVTFRCDPISEHNRLYWYRQTLGQGPEFLTYFQNEAQLEKSRLLSDRFSAERPKGSFSTLEIQRTEQGDSAMYLCASSLGMGQGTVYEQYFGPGTRLTVT.